A selection of T cell receptor beta chains follows, all from one sample in a study of STAT5B mutations in CD4+ large granular lymphocyte leukemia. TCRdb's copy holds only in-frame clones and misses some; the assay was immunoSEQ multiplex PCR. The sample shows 30,000 or so clones, roughly nine tenths of them seen only once. Sequences were obtained from CD4+ T cells from blood buffy coats. The receptors originated from a human donor in good health. The CDR3 runs from the conserved cysteine through the conserved F or W. D genes are given only for firm matches. Rows may omit the clone size; those that give it use once, few, many or a size class.

J gene | clone size | D gene | V gene | CDR3 DNA | CDR3 protein
TRBJ1-1 | . | TRBD1 | TRBV2 | TGTGCCAGCAGTGAAGGGACAGGGAGGACTGAAGCTTTCTTT | CASSEGTGRTEAFF
TRBJ2-7 | . | TRBD1 | TRBV28 | TGTGCCAGCGGGGACAGTATCTACGAGCAGTACTTC | CASGDSIYEQYF
TRBJ2-3 | once | . | TRBV2 | TGTGCCAGCAGTGTGTCGGTGTCCGCCCAGGGGAAGCAGTATTTT | CASSVSVSAQGKQYF
TRBJ2-3 | . | TRBD2 | TRBV12-5 | TGTGCTAGTGACCTCGGAGGAGCGGGAGGGGGAGGAGGCACAGATACGCAGTATTTT | CASDLGGAGGGGGTDTQYF
TRBJ2-1 | . | . | TRBV6-6 | TGTGCCAGCAGTCTGGGGAGACACAATGAGCAGTTCTTC | CASSLGRHNEQFF
TRBJ2-5 | . | . | TRBV6-6 | TGTGCCAGCATGCGGACAGCCCAGCAAGAGACCCAGTACTTC | CASMRTAQQETQYF
TRBJ1-2 | . | . | TRBV10-3 | TGTGCCATTAGGACAAACTATGGCTACACCTTC | CAIRTNYGYTF
TRBJ1-2 | . | . | TRBV29-1 | TGCAGCGTTGAAGGGGGTGAGCGCTACACCTTC | CSVEGGERYTF
TRBJ2-1 | . | . | TRBV5-1 | TGCGCCAGCAGCTTGCGAAGTATCCTCACCAGTGAGCAGTTCTTC | CASSLRSILTSEQFF
TRBJ2-5 | . | . | TRBV15 | TGTGCCACCCGGGGCCCTAGGGGCCCGGAGACCCAGTACTTC | CATRGPRGPETQYF
TRBJ2-1 | . | . | TRBV5-8 | TGTGCCAGCAGCTTAAGTCTAGGAGACTACAATGAGCAGTTCTTC | CASSLSLGDYNEQFF
TRBJ2-6 | . | . | TRBV5-1 | TGCGCCAGCAGCTTCCGGTTCGGCTCTGGGGCCAACGTCCTGACTTTC | CASSFRFGSGANVLTF
TRBJ2-5 | . | TRBD2 | TRBV7-2 | TGTGCCAGCAGCTTAGCTTTAGCGGGAGGAGAGACCCAGTACTTC | CASSLALAGGETQYF
TRBJ2-1 | once | TRBD2 | TRBV9 | TGTGCCAGCAGCGAGGGACTAGCGGGAGTCCCCCCGTACAATGAGCAGTTCTTC | CASSEGLAGVPPYNEQFF
TRBJ2-5 | few | . | TRBV7-6 | TGTGCCAGCAGCTTCCGGGACGGACAAGAGACCCAGTACTTC | CASSFRDGQETQYF
TRBJ1-5 | . | . | TRBV5-4 | TGTGCCAGCAGCTATTTCGGGAGAGGGCAGCCCCAGCATTTT | CASSYFGRGQPQHF
TRBJ2-5 | . | TRBD2 | TRBV11-2 | TGTGCCAGCACCGAAAGTGGTAGCGGGGGACAAGAGACCCAGTACTTC | CASTESGSGGQETQYF
TRBJ1-5 | . | . | TRBV15 | TGTGCCACCAGCAGAGATGAAGGGGCTGTGGGGAATCAGCCCCAGCATTTT | CATSRDEGAVGNQPQHF
TRBJ1-2 | . | . | TRBV10-2 | TGCGCCAGCAGTGATTATCGTCGGGGGTTGTTACGTGGTGACTATGGCTACACCTTC | CASSDYRRGLLRGDYGYTF
TRBJ1-2 | . | TRBD1 | TRBV2 | TGTGCCAGCAGTCTGATGGGACAGGACTATGGCTACACCTTC | CASSLMGQDYGYTF
TRBJ1-2 | . | . | TRBV7-2 | TGTGCCAGCAGCCCTACAGGTGCCATTGGGGGCTACACCTTC | CASSPTGAIGGYTF
TRBJ1-2 | . | . | TRBV30 | TGTGCCTCCCCAGGCTATGGCTACACCTTC | CASPGYGYTF
TRBJ2-2 | . | . | TRBV2 | TGTGCCAGCAGCCCAACCCTTGGCACCGGGGAGCTGTTTTTT | CASSPTLGTGELFF
TRBJ2-7 | . | TRBD2 | TRBV19 | TGTGCCAGTAGTAGGGGACTAGCGGCAGGCTACGAGCAGTACTTC | CASSRGLAAGYEQYF
TRBJ2-5 | . | TRBD1 | TRBV29-1 | TGCAGCGCGGGACAGGGCCAAGAGACCCAGTACTTC | CSAGQGQETQYF